These 25 T cell receptor beta chains came from one sample sequenced in a study of cytomegalovirus exposure and HLA in healthy donors. With 60 Vbeta and 13 Jbeta primers, the PCR was carried out. Profiling relied on immunoSEQ multiplex PCR, and the TCRdb table lists in-frame clones only, not all of them. The sample lists some 190,000 clones, around 86% occurring once. The sample was PBMCs. These receptors originate from a man in his thirties or forties in good health and CMV-seronegative.

The gene calls are TRBV5-6 and TRBJ2-5; a possible D gene is TRBD1 (7 bases). The CDR3 totals 16 residues. Per the germline V gene, CDR1 is SGHDT and CDR2 is YYEEEE. Trimming took off 0 bases at V and 4 bases at J, with 16 bases between the two ends. CDR3 region: CASSLAFGQGGETQYF. The CDR3 region has the DNA TGTGCCAGCAGCTTGGCCTTCGGCCAGGGGGGAGAGACCCAGTACTTC.

This rearrangement joins TRBV27 to TRBJ1-1; D is undetermined. Germline assignment: CDR1 MNHEY and CDR2 SMNVEV (reference sequence). The V and J ends lost 5 bases and 4 bases respectively, with 8 bases between them. The CDR3 consists of 12 residues. The CDR3 loop is CASSAPGTEAFF. The CDR3 DNA reads as TGTGCCAGCAGTGCGCCGGGCACTGAAGCTTTCTTT.

This rearrangement joins TRBV18 to TRBJ2-1, with 7 positions matching TRBD2. Looked up from germline, CDR1 is KGHSH and CDR2 is LQKENI. With V trimmed by 0 bases and J by 4 bases, 6 bases remained unmatched. This CDR3 spans 16 amino acids. CDR3 sequence reads: CASSPPRGEPYNEQFF. The CDR3 DNA reads as TGTGCCAGCTCACCACCCCGGGGGGAACCGTACAATGAGCAGTTCTTC.

The chain is built from TRBV7-2 and TRBJ1-5, with 7 bases aligning to TRBD1. The CDR3 has 15 residues. The J segment lost 4 bases and the V segment lost 2 bases, leaving 5 bases of the junction unmatched. Germline values: CDR1 SGHTA, CDR2 FQGNSA. CDR3 loop: CASSLSNRGNQPQHF. As DNA, the CDR3 is TGTGCCAGCAGCTTAAGTAACAGGGGAAATCAGCCCCAGCATTTT.

The chain carries TRBV9 and TRBJ2-7, with 15 positions matching TRBD2. This CDR3 has 16 residues. V lost 4 bases and J lost 7; bases outside the gene matches: 9. Germline-derived CDR1 and CDR2 are SGDLS and YYNGEE. CDR3 loop: CASSSGLAGGRPEQYF. CDR3 coding DNA: TGTGCCAGCAGCTCGGGACTAGCGGGAGGCCGCCCGGAGCAGTACTTC.

This clone was observed a handful of times. The chain carries TRBV28 and TRBJ2-3; tentative D call: TRBD2 (6 bases). CDR1 is MDHEN and CDR2 is SYDVKM in the germline V gene. This CDR3 is built from 14 residues. Trimming shortened V by 11 bases and J by 2 bases, and 17 bases separated the two germline ends. The CDR3 sequence is CAGKSAGNTDTQYF. DNA of the CDR3: TGTGCCGGAAAGTCGGCGGGGAACACAGATACGCAGTATTTT.

CDR3 sequence: CASSSSEVASRTDTQYF. The CDR3, as DNA: TGTGCCAGCAGCTCTAGTGAGGTAGCATCCCGCACAGATACGCAGTATTTT. The gene calls are TRBV9 and TRBJ2-3; D not resolved. The V gene lost 4 bases and the J gene lost 1 base, with 19 bases spanning the gap. CDR3 length: 17 amino acids. Per germline, CDR1 SGDLS and CDR2 YYNGEE. Drawing the rest from reference TRBV9 and TRBJ2-3, the complete variable domain is DSGVTQTPKHLITATGQRVTLRCSPRSGDLSVYWYQQSLDQGLQFLIQYYNGEERAKGNILERFSAQQFPDLHSELNLSSLELGDSALYFCASSSSEVASRTDTQYFGPGTRLTVL.

The chain recombines TRBV2 with TRBJ2-5; no clear D. CDR3 length equals 12 residues. The germline V gene has CDR1 SNHLY and CDR2 FYNNEI. V lost 0 bases to trimming and J lost 4 bases, with 3 bases between them. The CDR3 protein is CASSEARETQYF. The CDR3 nucleotides read TGTGCCAGCAGTGAAGCGCGAGAGACCCAGTACTTC.

This rearrangement joins TRBV28 to TRBJ2-5; tentatively, D is TRBD2 (6 bases). The DNA end favors TRBJ2-7, so the J call may be wrong. CDR3 length equals 16 residues. Germline V gene lookup returns CDR1 MDHEN and CDR2 SYDVKM. The CDR3 nucleotides read TGTGCCAGCAGTTTACCGGGACTCGGAGGCCCCTACGAGCAGTACTTC. Its protein is CASSLPGLGGPYEQYF.

The chain is built from TRBV5-4 and TRBJ2-5; D call uncertain. Trimming left V 4 bases short and J 4 bases short, with 5 bases between. CDR3 length equals 11 residues. CDR1 and CDR2 (germline): SGHNT, YYREEE (reference sequence). The CDR3 sequence: CASSRGETQYF. The CDR3 bases are TGTGCCAGCAGCCGAGGAGAGACCCAGTACTTC.

This rearrangement joins TRBV18 to TRBJ1-1, with D perhaps matching TRBD1 (5 bases). The V gene lost 3 bases and the J gene lost 1 base, with 6 bases spanning the gap. The CDR3 covers 13 residues. Per germline, CDR1 KGHSH and CDR2 LQKENI. The CDR3 DNA reads as TGTGCCAGCTCACCGGGGCCGAACACTGAAGCTTTCTTT. Translating it yields CASSPGPNTEAFF.

Written as DNA, the CDR3 is TGTGCCAGCAGCCCATCCACTAGGACAGGGGGCTATGGCTACACCTTC. Protein: CASSPSTRTGGYGYTF. The J gene is TRBJ1-2, the V gene TRBV7-2, with TRBD1 matching 10 bases. The V gene's germline CDR1 is SGHTA and CDR2 FQGNSA. The J segment lost 4 bases and the V segment lost 5 bases, leaving 10 bases of the junction unmatched. This CDR3 has 16 residues. The full variable domain, rest sourced from reference TRBV7-2 and TRBJ1-2, is GAGVSQSPSNKVTEKGKDVELRCDPISGHTALYWYRQSLGQGLEFLIYFQGNSAPDKSGLPSDRFSAERTGGSVSTLTIQRTQQEDSAVYLCASSPSTRTGGYGYTFGSGTRLTVV.

This clone was picked up one time. This rearrangement joins TRBV6-6 to TRBJ2-4; tentatively, D is TRBD2 (6 bases). V was cut by 6 bases and J by 2 bases, with 17 bases left in between. CDR3 length equals 16 residues. Germline-derived CDR1 and CDR2 are MNHNY and SVGAGI (reference sequence). CDR3 nucleotides: TGTGCCAGCAGGATCGGGGTAGCGGATCCCAAAAACATTCAGTACTTC. It specifies CASRIGVADPKNIQYF.

The chain has TRBV19 and TRBJ1-2; D is ambiguous. Trimming stripped 1 base from V and 4 bases from J, with 7 bases between. CDR1 LNHDA and CDR2 SQIVND come from the germline V gene (reference sequence). This CDR3 contains 13 residues. CDR3 DNA: TGTGCCAGTAGTATAGCCACATTCTATGGCTACACCTTC. Translated, it gives CASSIATFYGYTF.

The genes are TRBV9 and TRBJ2-3; 12 bases are shared with TRBD2. The junction had 2 bases not matched to a gene; V was cut back by 0 bases and J by 3 bases. CDR1 SGDLS and CDR2 YYNGEE come from the germline V gene. CDR3 length: 16 amino acids. The CDR3 bases are TGTGCCAGCAGCGTAGGGACTAGCGGGACGACAGATACGCAGTATTTT. It encodes CASSVGTSGTTDTQYF.

This chain links TRBV5-1 with TRBJ2-7; TRBD1 agrees at 8 bases. The CDR3 is 14 amino acids. Trimming cost V 4 bases and J 3 bases; bases outside gene matches: 6. The V gene's germline CDR1 is SGHRS and CDR2 YFSETQ. CDR3 sequence reads: CASSTGTGNYEQYF. The DNA for the CDR3 is TGCGCCAGCAGCACCGGGACAGGAAACTACGAGCAGTACTTC. The whole variable domain, filled in from reference TRBV5-1 and TRBJ2-7, reads KAGVTQTPRYLIKTRGQQVTLSCSPISGHRSVSWYQQTPGQGLQFLFEYFSETQRNKGNFPGRFSGRQFSNSRSEMNVSTLELGDSALYLCASSTGTGNYEQYFGPGTRLTVT.

This chain links TRBV7-9 with TRBJ2-7, with 9 bases fitting TRBD1. Trimming removed 0 bases from V and 6 bases from J; junction bases left unmatched: 3. Germline-derived CDR1 and CDR2 are SEHNR and FQNEAQ (reference sequence). The CDR3 runs to 14 residues. The CDR3 region is CASSLARTGAEQYF. In nucleotides, the CDR3 is TGTGCCAGCAGCTTAGCTCGGACAGGGGCCGAGCAGTACTTC.

This clone was observed a few times. The J gene is TRBJ1-2, the V gene TRBV23-1, with unresolved D. TRBV23-1 is reported as an ORF; its role is uncertain. V shed 4 bases and J shed 7 bases, with 4 bases lying between them. This CDR3 comprises 10 residues. Here the CDR3 DNA reads TGCGCCAGCAGTCCCCGTGGCTACACCTTC. Its translation is CASSPRGYTF.

This chain uses TRBV19 with TRBJ2-1, with 7 bases fitting TRBD1. Unmatched junction bases numbered 12, after V lost 7 bases and J lost 0 bases. Germline V CDR1 and CDR2: LNHDA, SQIVND (reference sequence). The CDR3 runs 17 residues. The CDR3 here is CASTIRTGKSSYNEQFF. The CDR3 nucleotides read TGTGCCAGTACAATACGGACAGGAAAGAGCTCCTACAATGAGCAGTTCTTC.

This sequence joins TRBV5-1 and TRBJ2-1; no firm D call. Germline V gives CDR1 SGHRS, CDR2 YFSETQ. The V gene lost 1 base and the J gene lost 9 bases, with 5 bases spanning the gap. The CDR3 sequence is 11 residues long. The CDR3 region is CASSLNTEQFF. CDR3 in DNA: TGCGCCAGCAGCTTGAACACTGAGCAGTTCTTC.

This sequence joins TRBV27 and TRBJ2-7, with 9 bases that match TRBD1. This CDR3 has 16 amino acids. V shed 0 bases and J 5 bases; nucleotides not matched to a gene: 8. Germline loops: CDR1 MNHEY, CDR2 SMNVEV (reference sequence). DNA of the CDR3: TGTGCCAGCAGTTTATCCGCATACGGACAGGGGAACGAGCAGTACTTC. The encoded protein is CASSLSAYGQGNEQYF.

CDR3 sequence reads: CASSYVGPENGYTF. CDR3 nucleotides: TGTGCCAGCAGTTACGTGGGGCCGGAGAATGGCTACACCTTC. The V call is TRBV6-5, the J call TRBJ1-2; TRBD1 is a possible D gene (5 bases). CDR3 length: 14 residues. V was trimmed by 2 bases and J by 6 bases, leaving 13 bases between them. Germline V gene lookup returns CDR1 MNHEY and CDR2 SVGAGI.

The chain has TRBV19 and TRBJ2-1; a possible D gene is TRBD2 (5 bases). V was pared by 0 bases and J by 9 bases, with 9 bases between. The CDR3 is 13 residues long. Germline V CDR1 and CDR2: LNHDA, SQIVND (reference sequence). CDR3 sequence reads: CASSIDLASEQFF. CDR3 DNA sequence: TGTGCCAGTAGTATAGATCTAGCTAGTGAGCAGTTCTTC.

This sequence joins TRBV11-2 and TRBJ1-4; the D gene is possibly TRBD1 (5 bases). Trimming took off 5 bases at V and 4 bases at J, with 14 bases between the two ends. CDR1 is SGHAT and CDR2 is FQNNGV in the germline V gene. The CDR3 extends over 15 amino acids. Here the CDR3 reads CASSRGVTRNEKLFF. In DNA, the CDR3 is TGTGCCAGCAGCCGGGGGGTGACACGTAATGAAAAACTGTTTTTT.

The CDR3 region is CASSPANGDTEAFF. The CDR3 DNA follows: TGCGCCAGCAGCCCCGCCAACGGGGACACTGAAGCTTTCTTT. The chain links TRBV5-1 to TRBJ1-1; the D is unclear. This CDR3 is 14 amino acids long. V was shortened by 4 bases and J by 3 bases, with 13 bases between the two germline ends. CDR1 is SGHRS and CDR2 is YFSETQ in the germline V gene.